These T cell receptor beta chains were read from a single sample in a study of T cells after somatic rescue of genetic block. Assay used: immunoSEQ multiplex PCR; TCRdb lists only in-frame clones, some missing. The table lists 10,000 to 15,000 clones, about 69% of them singletons. The specimen sequenced was peripheral blood mononuclear cells (PBMCs). Every receptor here comes from a boy aged 10-17 years. Both conserved end residues are part of each CDR3. A D gene is named only where the DNA matches it firmly. Size tells how often a clone was seen (once, few, many) or the class of an expanded clone, and some rows leave it out.

cdr3_aa: CASRVQGEVEQYF
cdr3_nt: TGTGCCAGCAGGGTACAGGGGGAAGTCGAGCAGTACTTC
d_call: TRBD1
clone_size: NA
v_call: TRBV7-2
j_call: TRBJ2-7

cdr3_aa: CASSLTVGTSSYEQYF
cdr3_nt: TGTGCCAGCAGCTTAACGGTCGGGACCAGCTCCTACGAGCAGTACTTC
d_call: NA
clone_size: NA
v_call: TRBV7-3
j_call: TRBJ2-7

cdr3_aa: CAISESRQGPSPLHF
cdr3_nt: TGTGCCATCAGTGAGTCGAGACAGGGCCCCTCACCCCTCCACTTT
d_call: TRBD1
clone_size: NA
v_call: TRBV10-3
j_call: TRBJ1-6

cdr3_aa: CASDPDGAGETQYF
cdr3_nt: TGCGCCAGCGACCCGGACGGCGCGGGGGAGACCCAGTACTTC
d_call: NA
clone_size: NA
v_call: TRBV5-1
j_call: TRBJ2-5

cdr3_aa: CASSWDRPYEQYF
cdr3_nt: TGTGCCAGCAGCTGGGACAGACCCTACGAGCAGTACTTC
d_call: TRBD1
clone_size: NA
v_call: TRBV7-9
j_call: TRBJ2-7

cdr3_aa: CASSPPGGGGDTQYF
cdr3_nt: TGTGCCAGCAGCCCACCGGGGGGCGGTGGAGATACGCAGTATTTT
d_call: NA
clone_size: once
v_call: TRBV7-9
j_call: TRBJ2-3

cdr3_aa: CASSYRQGGYGYTF
cdr3_nt: TGTGCCAGCAGTTACCGGCAGGGAGGCTATGGCTACACCTTC
d_call: NA
clone_size: NA
v_call: TRBV6-5
j_call: TRBJ1-2

cdr3_aa: CASSLGGFSSYEQYF
cdr3_nt: TGTGCCAGCAGCTTAGGCGGGTTTAGCTCCTACGAGCAGTACTTC
d_call: NA
clone_size: once
v_call: TRBV7-2
j_call: TRBJ2-7

cdr3_aa: CASSPLRTGSSETQYF
cdr3_nt: TGTGCCAGCTCACCACTTCGGACAGGATCGTCGGAGACCCAGTACTTC
d_call: TRBD1
clone_size: once
v_call: TRBV18
j_call: TRBJ2-5

cdr3_aa: CASSDFGRGTTGELFF
cdr3_nt: TGTGCCAGCAGTGATTTTGGCAGGGGTACCACCGGGGAGCTGTTTTTT
d_call: NA
clone_size: few
v_call: TRBV6-1
j_call: TRBJ2-2

cdr3_aa: CASSPWGLQETQYF
cdr3_nt: TGTGCCAGCAGCCCATGGGGCCTCCAAGAGACCCAGTACTTC
d_call: NA
clone_size: once
v_call: TRBV7-3
j_call: TRBJ2-5

cdr3_aa: CASSKTGGKETQYF
cdr3_nt: TGTGCCAGCAGCAAAACGGGAGGAAAGGAGACCCAGTACTTC
d_call: NA
clone_size: NA
v_call: TRBV21-1
j_call: TRBJ2-5

cdr3_aa: CASSSGLAGGGEQYF
cdr3_nt: TGCGCCAGCAGCTCCGGACTAGCGGGAGGAGGGGAGCAGTACTTC
d_call: TRBD2
clone_size: NA
v_call: TRBV5-1
j_call: TRBJ2-7

cdr3_aa: CASSPRTDPSYEQYF
cdr3_nt: TGTGCCAGCAGCCCCCGGACCGACCCCTCCTACGAGCAGTACTTC
d_call: NA
clone_size: NA
v_call: TRBV12-1
j_call: TRBJ2-7

cdr3_aa: CASSSNPPRLAGEYNEQFF
cdr3_nt: TGTGCCAGCAGTAGTAATCCTCCTAGACTAGCGGGAGAGTACAATGAGCAGTTCTTC
d_call: TRBD2
clone_size: once
v_call: TRBV27
j_call: TRBJ2-1

cdr3_aa: CASRETGDSYEQYF
cdr3_nt: TGTGCCAGCAGGGAGACAGGGGATTCCTACGAGCAGTACTTC
d_call: TRBD1
clone_size: once
v_call: TRBV6-5
j_call: TRBJ2-7

cdr3_aa: CASKGVSYNEQFF
cdr3_nt: TGCGCCAGCAAGGGGGTCTCCTACAATGAGCAGTTCTTC
d_call: NA
clone_size: NA
v_call: TRBV5-1
j_call: TRBJ2-1

cdr3_aa: CASSLRDRGPYEQYF
cdr3_nt: TGTGCCAGCAGCTTAAGGGACAGGGGGCCGTACGAGCAGTACTTC
d_call: TRBD1
clone_size: NA
v_call: TRBV11-2
j_call: TRBJ2-7

cdr3_aa: CASSFLKTGVHQPQHF
cdr3_nt: TGTGCCAGCAGTTTCTTGAAAACAGGGGTTCATCAGCCCCAGCATTTT
d_call: TRBD1
clone_size: NA
v_call: TRBV28
j_call: TRBJ1-5

cdr3_aa: CASSLWGTAEAFF
cdr3_nt: TGTGCCAGCAGTTTATGGGGGACGGCTGAAGCTTTCTTT
d_call: NA
clone_size: NA
v_call: TRBV27
j_call: TRBJ1-1

cdr3_aa: CAWSVRGNGDTQYF
cdr3_nt: TGTGCCTGGAGTGTACGAGGGAACGGAGATACGCAGTATTTT
d_call: NA
clone_size: NA
v_call: TRBV30
j_call: TRBJ2-3

cdr3_aa: CASSEVLAGGVEQFF
cdr3_nt: TGTGCCAGCAGTGAAGTACTAGCGGGGGGTGTGGAGCAGTTCTTC
d_call: TRBD2
clone_size: NA
v_call: TRBV2
j_call: TRBJ2-1

cdr3_aa: CASSPDRDQPQHF
cdr3_nt: TGTGCCAGCTCACCAGACAGAGATCAGCCCCAGCATTTT
d_call: NA
clone_size: once
v_call: TRBV18
j_call: TRBJ1-5

cdr3_aa: CASSQESRRNGYTF
cdr3_nt: TGTGCCAGCAGCCAAGAGTCCCGTCGGAATGGCTACACCTTC
d_call: NA
clone_size: NA
v_call: TRBV7-8
j_call: TRBJ1-2

cdr3_aa: CASRIGGTASYEQYF
cdr3_nt: TGTGCCAGCAGGATAGGTGGGACAGCCTCCTACGAGCAGTACTTC
d_call: TRBD1
clone_size: NA
v_call: TRBV11-3
j_call: TRBJ2-7

cdr3_aa: CASSYRGGLITDTQYF
cdr3_nt: TGTGCCAGCAGCTACAGAGGGGGACTCATCACAGATACGCAGTATTTT
d_call: NA
clone_size: NA
v_call: TRBV21-1
j_call: TRBJ2-3

cdr3_aa: CASSLGTDLRNEQYF
cdr3_nt: TGTGCCAGCAGCTTAGGGACTGACCTGAGGAACGAGCAGTACTTC
d_call: NA
clone_size: NA
v_call: TRBV7-9
j_call: TRBJ2-7

cdr3_aa: CASSQDSRYNQPQHF
cdr3_nt: TGCGCCAGCAGCCAAGATTCCAGGTACAATCAGCCCCAGCATTTT
d_call: NA
clone_size: NA
v_call: TRBV4-1
j_call: TRBJ1-5

cdr3_aa: CASSGGSNYGYTF
cdr3_nt: TGTGCCAGCAGTGGGGGTTCCAACTATGGCTACACCTTC
d_call: NA
clone_size: NA
v_call: TRBV2
j_call: TRBJ1-2

cdr3_aa: CASTGPTNEKLFF
cdr3_nt: TGCGCCAGTACAGGACCGACTAATGAAAAACTGTTTTTT
d_call: NA
clone_size: NA
v_call: TRBV4-1
j_call: TRBJ1-4

cdr3_aa: CGSLGKRKTYGYTF
cdr3_nt: TGTGGCAGTTTGGGTAAACGAAAGACCTATGGCTACACCTTC
d_call: NA
clone_size: NA
v_call: TRBV8-2
j_call: TRBJ1-2

cdr3_aa: CASSLRDSNTEAFF
cdr3_nt: TGCGCCAGCAGTCTTCGAGATAGCAACACTGAAGCTTTCTTT
d_call: NA
clone_size: NA
v_call: TRBV23-1
j_call: TRBJ1-1

cdr3_aa: CASSSGLAGDEQYF
cdr3_nt: TGTGCCAGCAGCTCGGGACTAGCGGGAGACGAGCAGTACTTC
d_call: TRBD2
clone_size: NA
v_call: TRBV11-3
j_call: TRBJ2-7

cdr3_aa: CASSQGRDRERGYGYTF
cdr3_nt: TGCGCCAGCAGCCAAGGCCGGGACAGGGAGCGGGGTTATGGCTACACCTTC
d_call: TRBD1
clone_size: NA
v_call: TRBV4-1
j_call: TRBJ1-2

cdr3_aa: CASSLVGTVTNYGYTF
cdr3_nt: TGCGCCAGCAGCTTGGTCGGGACAGTGACGAACTATGGCTACACCTTC
d_call: TRBD1
clone_size: NA
v_call: TRBV5-1
j_call: TRBJ1-2

cdr3_aa: CASSLGRDYQPQHF
cdr3_nt: TGTGCCAGCAGTTTGGGCAGGGATTATCAGCCCCAGCATTTT
d_call: NA
clone_size: few
v_call: TRBV28
j_call: TRBJ1-5

cdr3_aa: CASSIGQGAVNEKLFF
cdr3_nt: TGTGCCAGTAGTATCGGACAGGGGGCCGTTAATGAAAAACTGTTTTTT
d_call: TRBD1
clone_size: medium-sized
v_call: TRBV19
j_call: TRBJ1-4

cdr3_aa: CASSSRGLLGNTQYF
cdr3_nt: TGTGCCAGCAGTTCACGAGGCTTGCTCGGGAATACGCAGTATTTT
d_call: NA
clone_size: NA
v_call: TRBV6-5
j_call: TRBJ2-3

cdr3_aa: CASSRSGQNYGYTF
cdr3_nt: TGTGCCAGCAGCCGCTCGGGACAGAACTATGGCTACACCTTC
d_call: TRBD1
clone_size: NA
v_call: TRBV5-4
j_call: TRBJ1-2

cdr3_aa: CARGQGFNEQFF
cdr3_nt: TGTGCCAGGGGACAGGGGTTCAATGAGCAGTTCTTC
d_call: TRBD1
clone_size: once
v_call: TRBV2
j_call: TRBJ2-1

cdr3_aa: CAIGGSLAGVYEQYF
cdr3_nt: TGTGCCATTGGGGGTTCGCTAGCGGGAGTCTACGAGCAGTACTTC
d_call: TRBD2
clone_size: NA
v_call: TRBV10-3
j_call: TRBJ2-7

cdr3_aa: CASSFTPPKEKLFF
cdr3_nt: TGTGCCAGCAGCTTCACCCCGCCTAAGGAAAAACTGTTTTTT
d_call: NA
clone_size: few
v_call: TRBV5-5
j_call: TRBJ1-4

cdr3_aa: CASSLASGVYGYTF
cdr3_nt: TGTGCCAGCAGCTTAGCATCCGGGGTCTATGGCTACACCTTC
d_call: NA
clone_size: NA
v_call: TRBV7-9
j_call: TRBJ1-2

cdr3_aa: CASSAQGTANNEKLFF
cdr3_nt: TGTGCCAGTAGTGCTCAAGGGACAGCAAATAATGAAAAACTGTTTTTT
d_call: TRBD1
clone_size: few
v_call: TRBV19
j_call: TRBJ1-4

cdr3_aa: CASSFPGRSTDTQYF
cdr3_nt: TGCGCCAGCAGCTTCCCCGGGAGAAGCACAGATACGCAGTATTTT
d_call: NA
clone_size: NA
v_call: TRBV5-1
j_call: TRBJ2-3

cdr3_aa: CASSLYYGRTYNEQFF
cdr3_nt: TGTGCCAGCAGCTTGTATTACGGCAGAACCTACAATGAGCAGTTCTTC
d_call: NA
clone_size: NA
v_call: TRBV5-6
j_call: TRBJ2-1

cdr3_aa: CASSPGIEQFF
cdr3_nt: TGTGCCAGCAGTCCAGGGATTGAGCAGTTCTTC
d_call: NA
clone_size: NA
v_call: TRBV11-1
j_call: TRBJ2-1

cdr3_aa: CASSYGRDYYKHF
cdr3_nt: TGTGCCAGCAGTTACGGGAGGGACTATTATAAGCATTTT
d_call: TRBD2
clone_size: NA
v_call: TRBV6-6
j_call: TRBJ2-3

cdr3_aa: CASSPPGQSSGANVLTF
cdr3_nt: TGTGCCAGCTCACCACCAGGACAGAGCTCTGGGGCCAACGTCCTGACTTTC
d_call: NA
clone_size: NA
v_call: TRBV18
j_call: TRBJ2-6

cdr3_aa: CASSSFITSGSTDTQYF
cdr3_nt: TGTGCCAGCAGCTCCTTCATTACTAGCGGCTCCACAGATACGCAGTATTTT
d_call: TRBD2
clone_size: NA
v_call: TRBV5-4
j_call: TRBJ2-3

cdr3_aa: CASSPRSQAPDTQYF
cdr3_nt: TGTGCCAGCAGCCCGCGGTCCCAAGCCCCAGATACGCAGTATTTT
d_call: NA
clone_size: NA
v_call: TRBV5-4
j_call: TRBJ2-3

cdr3_aa: CASSQVSLNTGELFF
cdr3_nt: TGTGCCAGCAGCCAAGTCAGCCTGAACACCGGGGAGCTGTTTTTT
d_call: NA
clone_size: NA
v_call: TRBV14
j_call: TRBJ2-2

cdr3_aa: CASSPQGDGPQGGYTF
cdr3_nt: TGTGCCAGCTCCCCCCAGGGAGACGGCCCACAAGGGGGCTACACCTTC
d_call: NA
clone_size: few
v_call: TRBV18
j_call: TRBJ1-2

cdr3_aa: CASRSVLVRSEQFF
cdr3_nt: TGTGCCAGCCGTTCCGTGTTAGTTAGGAGTGAGCAGTTCTTC
d_call: NA
clone_size: NA
v_call: TRBV7-9
j_call: TRBJ2-1